The subject of this entry is one TCR beta chain. Its cognate antigen is unknown. Data came from immunoSEQ multiplex PCR; TCRdb stores just in-frame clones and leaves some out. The data contain about 1.9 million clones, roughly 93% of them singletons. The sample originates from a study of shared clonotypes between healthy human individuals. Study-wide results and limits: Roughly 5% of naive CD4 clonotypes were shared across a few donors.

The naive CD8 population came from CD45RO-negative cells selected for CCR7, without terminally differentiated effector memory CD45RA+ cells. This clonotype originated in a man younger than 30 in good health. Some clones in this sample may be carry-over from other donors' samples. The sequencing sample was made of naive CD8+ T cells from PBMCs.

The CDR3 bases are TGTGCCAGCAGCCTAAGTGGGGCTAACTATGGCTACACCTTC. Protein product: CASSLSGANYGYTF. The rearrangement uses TRBV9 and TRBJ1-2; D is unresolved. The CDR3 length is 14 residues. Trimming pared 4 bases from V and 0 bases from J, leaving 10 bases between. Germline lookup yields CDR1 SGDLS and CDR2 YYNGEE.